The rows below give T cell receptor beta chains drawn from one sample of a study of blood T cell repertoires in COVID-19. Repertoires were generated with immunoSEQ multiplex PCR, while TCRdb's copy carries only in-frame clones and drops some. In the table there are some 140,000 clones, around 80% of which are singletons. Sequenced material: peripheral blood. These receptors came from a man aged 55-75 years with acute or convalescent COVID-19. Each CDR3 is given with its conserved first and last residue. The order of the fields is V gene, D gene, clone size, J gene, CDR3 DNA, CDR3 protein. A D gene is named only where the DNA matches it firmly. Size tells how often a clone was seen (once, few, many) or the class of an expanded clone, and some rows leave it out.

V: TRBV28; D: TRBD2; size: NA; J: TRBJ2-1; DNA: TGTGCCAGCAGTTTATTGCGGGAGATAAGCAATGAGCAGTTCTTC; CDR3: CASSLLREISNEQFF
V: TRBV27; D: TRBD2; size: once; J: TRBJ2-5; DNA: TGTGCCAGCAGTTTAGGCTTCGGACTAGCGGAGATACAGTACTTC; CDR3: CASSLGFGLAEIQYF
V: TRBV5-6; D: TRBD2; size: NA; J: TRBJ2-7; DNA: TGTGCCAGCAGCTCCGGACTAGCAGGGACTTCCGAGCAGTACTTC; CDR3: CASSSGLAGTSEQYF
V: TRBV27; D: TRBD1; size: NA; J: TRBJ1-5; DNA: TGTGCCAGCAGTTTGTCAGGGACAGGGCGAGAACAGCCCCAGCATTTT; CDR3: CASSLSGTGREQPQHF
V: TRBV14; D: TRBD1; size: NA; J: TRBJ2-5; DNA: TGTGCCAGCAGCCAAGATCGGACAGGCGGGGAGACCCAGTACTTC; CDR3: CASSQDRTGGETQYF
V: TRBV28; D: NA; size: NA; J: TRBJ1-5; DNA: TGTGCCAGCAGGTTAGCGGCCTTCAATCAGCCCCAGCATTTT; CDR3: CASRLAAFNQPQHF
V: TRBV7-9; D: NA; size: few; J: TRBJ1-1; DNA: TGTGCCAGCAGCTTCGGACAGTCCACTGAAGCTTTCTTT; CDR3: CASSFGQSTEAFF
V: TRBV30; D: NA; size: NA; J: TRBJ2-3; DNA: TGTGCCTGGAGTGTGGGGGGAGGAAACACAGATACGCAGTATTTT; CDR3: CAWSVGGGNTDTQYF
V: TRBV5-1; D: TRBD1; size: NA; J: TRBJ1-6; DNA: TGCGCCAGCAGCTTCGGACAGGCCAGCTCCTATAATTCACCCCTCCACTTT; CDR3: CASSFGQASSYNSPLHF
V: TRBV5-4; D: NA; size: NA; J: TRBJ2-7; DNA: TGTGCCAGCAGTCCGGGACTCCCCTCCTACGAGCAGTACTTC; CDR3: CASSPGLPSYEQYF
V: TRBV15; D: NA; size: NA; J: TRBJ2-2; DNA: TGTGCCACCAGCAGAGATAAGCTTCGCGGGGAGCTGTTTTTT; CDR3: CATSRDKLRGELFF
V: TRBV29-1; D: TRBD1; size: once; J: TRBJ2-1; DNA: TGCAGCGTTGAAGATCGGGACAGGGGCAACCCCTGGAATGAGCAGTTCTTC; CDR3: CSVEDRDRGNPWNEQFF
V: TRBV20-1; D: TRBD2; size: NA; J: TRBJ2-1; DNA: TGCAGTGCTAGTGGACAAGCGGGAGGTTCCTACAATGAGCAGTTCTTC; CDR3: CSASGQAGGSYNEQFF
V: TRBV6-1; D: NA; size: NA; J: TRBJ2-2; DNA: TGTGCCAGCAGTGAAGCGCTTCGGGTCGGGGAGCTGTTTTTT; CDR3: CASSEALRVGELFF
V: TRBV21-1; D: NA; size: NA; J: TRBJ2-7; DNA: TGTGCCAGCAGCAAAGGGGGGCAGATCTACGAGCAGTACTTC; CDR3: CASSKGGQIYEQYF
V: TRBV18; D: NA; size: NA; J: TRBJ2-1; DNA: TGTGCCAGCTCGCCTCTAGCGCAATCCTACAATGAGCAGTTCTTC; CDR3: CASSPLAQSYNEQFF
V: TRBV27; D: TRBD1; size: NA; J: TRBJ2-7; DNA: TGTGCCAGCAGTTCCGGACAGGGACCTTTTTCGGAGCAGTACTTC; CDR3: CASSSGQGPFSEQYF
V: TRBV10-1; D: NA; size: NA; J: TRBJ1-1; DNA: TGCGCCAGTAACGGTCTCACAGGGACCAACACTGAAGCTTTCTTT; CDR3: CASNGLTGTNTEAFF
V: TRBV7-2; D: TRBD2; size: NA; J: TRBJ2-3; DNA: TGTGCCAGCAGCTTTGGGACTAGCGGGAGCGCAGATACGCAGTATTTT; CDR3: CASSFGTSGSADTQYF
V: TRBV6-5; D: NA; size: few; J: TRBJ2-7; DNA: TGTGCCAGCAAAACAGATACCTACGAGCAGTACTTC; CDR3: CASKTDTYEQYF
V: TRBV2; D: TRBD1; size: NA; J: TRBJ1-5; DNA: TGTGCCAGCGGAAGGGACAGGGGCAATCAGCCCCAGCATTTT; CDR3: CASGRDRGNQPQHF
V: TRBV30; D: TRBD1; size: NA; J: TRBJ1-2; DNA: TGTGCCGGTACCGGGACAGGGAATGGCTACACCTTC; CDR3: CAGTGTGNGYTF
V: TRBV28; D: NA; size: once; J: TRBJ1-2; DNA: TGTGCCAGCAGCCTAGGAGGGAGTTCTGGAGGCTACACCTTC; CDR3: CASSLGGSSGGYTF
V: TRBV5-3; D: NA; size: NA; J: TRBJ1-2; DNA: TGTGCCAGAAGCTGGCCAGGGGTCTACTATGGCTACACCTTC; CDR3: CARSWPGVYYGYTF
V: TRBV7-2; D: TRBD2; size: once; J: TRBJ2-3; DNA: TGTGCCAGCAGCTTAGCACGCGGGAGCGCAGATACGCAGTATTTT; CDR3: CASSLARGSADTQYF
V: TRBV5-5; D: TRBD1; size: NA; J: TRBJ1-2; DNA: TGTGCCAGCAGCTTGGCCCGGGACAGCAAGTATGGCTACACCTTC; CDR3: CASSLARDSKYGYTF
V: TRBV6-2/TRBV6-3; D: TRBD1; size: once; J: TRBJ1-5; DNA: TGTGCCAGCAGTTACCGGACAGGGAGGGGGGATCAGCCCCAGCATTTT; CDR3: CASSYRTGRGDQPQHF
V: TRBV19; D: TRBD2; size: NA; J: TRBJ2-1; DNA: TGTGCCACTACTGGCGGGAGCTTCTACAATGAGCAGTTCTTC; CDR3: CATTGGSFYNEQFF
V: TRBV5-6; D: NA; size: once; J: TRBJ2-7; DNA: TGTGCCAGCCAAGGACTGTCGCGGGAGCAGTACTTC; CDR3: CASQGLSREQYF
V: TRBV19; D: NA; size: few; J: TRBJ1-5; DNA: TGTGCCAGTAGTATCTCGACAGGAACCAATCAGCCCCAGCATTTT; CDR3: CASSISTGTNQPQHF
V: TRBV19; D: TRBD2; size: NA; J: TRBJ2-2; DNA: TGTGCCAGTAGATACAGCGGGATGAACACCGGGGAGCTGTTTTTT; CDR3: CASRYSGMNTGELFF
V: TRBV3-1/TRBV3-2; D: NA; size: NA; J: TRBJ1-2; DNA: TGTGCCAGCGGGCAGGGGCCCTATGGCTACACCTTC; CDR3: CASGQGPYGYTF
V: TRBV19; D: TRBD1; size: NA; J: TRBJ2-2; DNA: TGTGCCACCCTTCCCACAGGGGGCGCGGCCGGGGAGCTGTTTTTT; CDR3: CATLPTGGAAGELFF
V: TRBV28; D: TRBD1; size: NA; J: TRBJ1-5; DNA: TGTGCCAGCAGTCCAGGGGGAAGCAATCAGCCCCAGCATTTT; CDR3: CASSPGGSNQPQHF
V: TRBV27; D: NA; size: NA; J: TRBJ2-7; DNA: TGTGCCAGCAGTTCCCGTTTGGGGGGGCGATACGAGCAGTACTTC; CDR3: CASSSRLGGRYEQYF
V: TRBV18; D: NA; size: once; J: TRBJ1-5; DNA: TGTGCCAGCTCGACAGCTAGCAATCAGCCCCAGCATTTT; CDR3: CASSTASNQPQHF
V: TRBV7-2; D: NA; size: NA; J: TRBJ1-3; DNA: TGTGCCAGCAGCTTAGCGCAGAACAGCAACTCTGGAAACACCATATATTTT; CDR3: CASSLAQNSNSGNTIYF
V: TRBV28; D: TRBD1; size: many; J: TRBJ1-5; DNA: TGTGCCAGCAGTTCAGGACAGGGGGCATGGCAGCCCCAGCATTTT; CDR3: CASSSGQGAWQPQHF
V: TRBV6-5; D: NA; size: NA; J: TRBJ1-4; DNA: TGTGCCAGCACTCAGATAGGGGGAGCCGAAGAAAAACTGTTTTTT; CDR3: CASTQIGGAEEKLFF
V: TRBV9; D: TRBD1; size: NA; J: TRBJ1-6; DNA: TGTGCCAGCAGCTTTGGGACAGGGAATTCACCCCTCCACTTT; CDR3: CASSFGTGNSPLHF